The 8 T cell receptor beta chains below all came from one sample that was sequenced in a study of blood T cells in healthy people across ages. With a J-beta primer mix and a sample-barcoded 5' primer, a second PCR ran about 6 to 11 cycles. TCRdb independently ran MiXCR on the 5' RACE reads; one entry per CDR3 protein. The repertoire holds 850,000 to 1,300,000 distinct CDR3 sequences, more than 40% seen once, with about 19% in the top ten. The sample taken for sequencing was blood. These TCRs come from a woman aged 55-69 years in good health.

The sample holds a few counts of this clonotype. This chain joins TRBV6-1 and TRBJ2-5; D assignment may be TRBD1 or TRBD2 (5 bases each). Germline-derived CDR1 and CDR2 are MNHNS and SASEGT. The CDR3 is 15 residues long. Trimming stripped 8 bases from V and 0 bases from J, with 16 bases between. The CDR3 spells CASGDGTGYQETQYF. The DNA for the CDR3 is TGTGCCAGCGGGGACGGGACCGGTTACCAAGAGACCCAGTACTTC.

The V gene is TRBV5-1, the J gene TRBJ2-5; 12 nucleotides agree with TRBD2. The J call is uncertain, as TRBJ2-7 better fits the DNA end. Germline loops: CDR1 SGHRS, CDR2 YFSETQ. The CDR3 sequence is 14 residues long. CDR3 coding DNA: TGCGCCAGCAGTTTAGGACTAGCGGGAACCGAGCAGTACTTC. It codes for CASSLGLAGTEQYF.

This clonotype was detected a few times. J is TRBJ2-3 and V is TRBV2; no definite D call. V dropped 1 base and J dropped 4 bases, with 12 bases sitting between them. Germline loops: CDR1 SNHLY, CDR2 FYNNEI. CDR3 length: 15 residues. The CDR3 sequence: CASSEDNPGPDTQYF. The DNA for the CDR3 is TGTGCCAGCAGTGAAGATAACCCCGGCCCAGATACGCAGTATTTT.

V usage is TRBV3-1 and J usage is TRBJ1-2; D is unclear. Trimming stripped 0 bases from V and 6 bases from J, with 11 bases between. This CDR3 comprises 14 residues. Germline assignment: CDR1 LGHDT and CDR2 YNNKEL (reference sequence). In DNA, the CDR3 is TGTGCCAGCAGCCAAGAGGCCTCCCGAAATGGCTACACCTTC. The encoded protein is CASSQEASRNGYTF.

Points on this clonotype: A much larger clone lies a single base off, so this may be a read error. The chain links TRBV10-3 to TRBJ2-5; possibly TRBD2 for D (6 bases). V was shortened by 2 bases and J by 5 bases, with 15 bases between the two germline ends. Per the germline V gene, CDR1 is ENHRY and CDR2 is SYGVKD. CDR3 length: 15 amino acids. The DNA for the CDR3 is TGTGCCATCAGTGAGGCGGGACGGACGGCGGAGACCCAGTACTTC. It is translated as CAISEAGRTAETQYF.

This chain uses TRBV4-1 with TRBJ1-5; no reliable D call. V was shortened by 0 bases and J by 6 bases, with 12 bases between the two germline ends. Germline CDR1 reads MGHRA; CDR2 reads YSYEKL. The CDR3 sequence is 15 residues long. The CDR3 spells CASSQDAGVGQPQHF. CDR3 DNA: TGCGCCAGCAGCCAAGATGCCGGGGTGGGTCAGCCCCAGCATTTT.

This clonotype was detected once. Mismatch with germline at one junction end may stem from a read error. The V and J genes are TRBV4-2 and TRBJ2-5; unclear D gene. The V gene's germline CDR1 is LGHNA and CDR2 YNFKEQ. The CDR3 is 16 residues long. The CDR3 here is CASSQELQGLQEAQYF. CDR3 in DNA: TGTGCCAGCAGCCAGGAGCTCCAAGGGCTTCAAGAGGCCCAGTACTTC.

This clonotype has just one count. This sequence joins TRBV28 and TRBJ1-5; TRBD1 aligns across 8 bases. The CDR3 spans 16 residues. V was pared by 5 bases and J by 2 bases, with 8 bases of the junction left unmatched. Germline assignment: CDR1 MDHEN and CDR2 SYDVKM. The CDR3 DNA reads TGTGCCAGCAGTCCGCGGACAGGGCGAGGCAATCAGCCCCAGCATTTT. Translated: CASSPRTGRGNQPQHF.